This is a list of T cell receptor beta chains from one sample in a study of shared clonotypes between healthy human individuals. Using immunoSEQ multiplex PCR, the repertoire was profiled, and TCRdb retains in-frame clones only, with some absent. The sample includes 850,000 to 1,200,000 clones, around 74% of them seen just once. The sequencing sample was made of memory CD4+ T cells sorted from blood. These receptors came from a man younger than 30 in good health. CDR3s include the opening cysteine and the closing phenylalanine or tryptophan. A D gene is named only where the DNA matches it firmly. Size tells how often a clone was seen (once, few, many) or the class of an expanded clone, and some rows leave it out.

D	V	size	J	DNA	CDR3
NA	TRBV27	NA	TRBJ2-5	TGTGCCAGCAGTTTAATGGAGACCCAGTACTTC	CASSLMETQYF
TRBD1	TRBV12-5	NA	TRBJ2-7	TGTGCTAGTGGCCAGGGACAGGGGTACGAGCAGTACTTC	CASGQGQGYEQYF
TRBD1	TRBV10-1	NA	TRBJ2-1	TGCGCCAGCAGTGAGTCCGGACAGGGGGGGAATGAGCAGTTCTTC	CASSESGQGGNEQFF
TRBD1	TRBV28	NA	TRBJ1-6	TGTGCCAGCAGTTTTAAATCCCCCAGGGGGTATTCACCCCTCCACTTT	CASSFKSPRGYSPLHF
NA	TRBV15	NA	TRBJ1-3	TGTGCCACCAGCAGAGATCATGACGGCCGAAACACCATATATTTT	CATSRDHDGRNTIYF
NA	TRBV7-9	few	TRBJ1-1	TGTGCCAGCAGCCCAGATAAGATGAACACTGAAGCTTTCTTT	CASSPDKMNTEAFF
NA	TRBV9	NA	TRBJ1-1	TGTGCCAGCAGCCCATCACTGGGGGGGAAGGTTGCTTTCTTT	CASSPSLGGKVAFF
NA	TRBV2	NA	TRBJ2-7	TGTGCCAGCAGTGAGACGTTCTCCTACGAGCAGTACTTC	CASSETFSYEQYF
TRBD1	TRBV7-9	NA	TRBJ1-6	TGTGCCAGCAGCTTAGGCGGGTCACAGGGGGCGCGGTCACCCCTCCACTTT	CASSLGGSQGARSPLHF
NA	TRBV7-9	once	TRBJ2-5	TGTGCCAGCAGCTTACGCCTTGGTTCACAAGAGACCCAGTACTTC	CASSLRLGSQETQYF
NA	TRBV19	NA	TRBJ1-5	TGTGCCAGTAGTTCCCAGAGGAATCAGCCCCAGCATTTT	CASSSQRNQPQHF
NA	TRBV29-1	many	TRBJ1-5	TGCAGCGTTGGCAATCCGGGAGTGGAGCCCCAGCATTTT	CSVGNPGVEPQHF
NA	TRBV9	NA	TRBJ2-7	TGTGCCAGCAGCTTTACAGGGAGTTCTTGGGAGCAGTACTTC	CASSFTGSSWEQYF
NA	TRBV4-1	NA	TRBJ2-7	TGCGCCAGCAGCCCCACCGGAGGGCCCGAGCAGTACTTC	CASSPTGGPEQYF
NA	TRBV11-2	few	TRBJ1-1	TGTGCCAGCAGACGCTCCCAGGGGAACACTGAAGCTTTCTTT	CASRRSQGNTEAFF
NA	TRBV11-2	NA	TRBJ1-1	TGTGCCAGCAGCCTCAGGGCCTTGAACACTGAAGCTTTCTTT	CASSLRALNTEAFF
NA	TRBV30	NA	TRBJ2-3	TGTGCCTGGAGTAACACCGGGGGCACAGATACGCAGTATTTT	CAWSNTGGTDTQYF
NA	TRBV10-3	many	TRBJ1-5	TGTGCCATCAGTGATTCACAGGGAGTTCAGCCCCAGCATTTT	CAISDSQGVQPQHF
NA	TRBV28	many	TRBJ2-2	TGTGCCAGCAGGCTTAGGGGGTCGGTGAACACCGGGGAGCTGTTTTTT	CASRLRGSVNTGELFF
NA	TRBV28	NA	TRBJ2-1	TGTGCCAGCAATGAGGCTCCCAGCTCCTACAATGAGCAGTTCTTC	CASNEAPSSYNEQFF
NA	TRBV9	few	TRBJ1-3	TGTGCCAGCAGCTCACGGGCTACAGGTCCCGGAAACACCATATATTTT	CASSSRATGPGNTIYF
NA	TRBV28	once	TRBJ1-3	TGTGCCAGCACCCTCGGCCTGGGGGGCACCATATATTTT	CASTLGLGGTIYF
TRBD2	TRBV6-5	NA	TRBJ2-3	TGTGCCAGCACCAGCGGGAGGGATACAGATACGCAGTATTTT	CASTSGRDTDTQYF
TRBD2	TRBV5-1	NA	TRBJ2-5	TGCGCCAGCAGCCCGGGGCTACTAGCGGGAGGGCCTTTACAAGAGACCCAGTACTTC	CASSPGLLAGGPLQETQYF
TRBD2	TRBV7-9	NA	TRBJ2-3	TGTGCCAGCAGCTTAGGGAATAGCGGGGTGGGAGATACGCAGTATTTT	CASSLGNSGVGDTQYF
TRBD2	TRBV30	NA	TRBJ2-5	TGTGCCTTGAGCGGGGGGGCCCAAGAGACCCAGTACTTC	CALSGGAQETQYF
NA	TRBV11-2	NA	TRBJ2-1	TGTGCCAGCAGCTTAGGGGGTGTTGAGCAGTTCTTC	CASSLGGVEQFF
NA	TRBV6-5	NA	TRBJ2-3	TGTGCCAGCAAAATTGCAGATACGCAGTATTTT	CASKIADTQYF
TRBD2	TRBV5-1	NA	TRBJ2-5	TGCGCCAGCAGATTAGGGTCTAGCGGGAGACCAGAGACCCAGTACTTC	CASRLGSSGRPETQYF
NA	TRBV5-1	NA	TRBJ1-5	TGCGCCAGCAGCCAGTCCGAAGGGAGCAATCAGCCCCAGCATTTT	CASSQSEGSNQPQHF
NA	TRBV6-5	NA	TRBJ2-3	TGTGCCAGCATGGATCTAACTATCACAGATACGCAGTATTTT	CASMDLTITDTQYF
TRBD1	TRBV2	once	TRBJ2-3	TGTGCCAGCAGTGGACAGGGGGCGGGGGCAGATACGCAGTATTTT	CASSGQGAGADTQYF
TRBD1	TRBV9	NA	TRBJ1-2	TGTGCCAGCAGCGCGACCGACAGGGTTGTAGGCTACACCTTC	CASSATDRVVGYTF
TRBD1	TRBV6-6	NA	TRBJ2-2	TGTGCCAGCAAGCGGACAGGCAACACCGGGGAGCTGTTTTTT	CASKRTGNTGELFF
NA	TRBV7-9	NA	TRBJ2-1	TGTGCCAGCAGCTTAAGGTCGGGCGGGGCCACCTACAATGAGCAGTTCTTC	CASSLRSGGATYNEQFF
TRBD1	TRBV7-9	NA	TRBJ1-1	TGTGCCAGCAGCTGGGACAGGGGTGTTCCTGAAGCTTTCTTT	CASSWDRGVPEAFF
NA	TRBV7-6	NA	TRBJ2-3	TGTGCCAGCAGCTTATTTGGCCCCCTCAGGGCAGATACGCAGTATTTT	CASSLFGPLRADTQYF
TRBD1	TRBV6-5	NA	TRBJ1-2	TGTGCCAGCAGTAGGGGACAGGGCATCTATGGCTACACCTTC	CASSRGQGIYGYTF
NA	TRBV7-2	NA	TRBJ2-2	TGTGCCAGCAGCTTAGAGGGAATTAACACCGGGGAGCTGTTTTTT	CASSLEGINTGELFF
NA	TRBV5-8	NA	TRBJ2-7	TGTGCCAGCAGCTTGGGGTACGCCTACGAGCAGTACTTC	CASSLGYAYEQYF
NA	TRBV14	NA	TRBJ2-1	TGTGCCAGCAGCCCGCCTATGGGCGGCAATACCTACAATGAGCAGTTCTTC	CASSPPMGGNTYNEQFF
NA	TRBV19	few	TRBJ1-3	TGTGCCAGTAGTATCGGTGGAGGATCAGGAAACACCATATATTTT	CASSIGGGSGNTIYF
TRBD1	TRBV6-1	few	TRBJ1-2	TGTGCCAGCAGCGCGGACAGGGGCGGGCGGGGCTACACCTTC	CASSADRGGRGYTF
NA	TRBV5-6	NA	TRBJ2-1	TGTGCCAGCAGCTATCTGGACAATGAGCAGTTCTTC	CASSYLDNEQFF
NA	TRBV5-1	NA	TRBJ2-7	TGCGCCAGCAGCTTGGAAGGGGTACAATACGAGCAGTACTTC	CASSLEGVQYEQYF
NA	TRBV11-1	few	TRBJ1-2	TGTGCCAGCAGCTCGGATAGCGGCTATGGCTACACCTTC	CASSSDSGYGYTF
NA	TRBV5-4	many	TRBJ2-3	TGTGCCAGCAGTATACCCCAACCAGATACGCAGTATTTT	CASSIPQPDTQYF
NA	TRBV18	NA	TRBJ1-4	TGTGCCAGCTCACCACGGGGGAACGAAAAACTGTTTTTT	CASSPRGNEKLFF
TRBD2	TRBV5-6	NA	TRBJ2-7	TGTGCCAGCAGCTTGGAATCACTTCCGGGACTAGCGATGTACGAGCAGTACTTC	CASSLESLPGLAMYEQYF